These 18 T cell receptor beta chains were all obtained from the same sample, sequenced in a study of T-cell memory formation after mild COVID-19. TCRdb passed the 5' RACE reads through MiXCR, listing each CDR3 protein once. The sample lists approximately 500,000 distinct CDR3 sequences; approximately 25% were seen once. Sequenced: PBMCs or a T cell subset sorted from them (not recorded which). Receptors were obtained from an adult woman who had mild COVID-19 (a few samples of this study predate the infection). Cell type and time point are not known.

This clonotype turned up a few times. The genes are TRBV4-2 and TRBJ2-7; 7 bases align to TRBD2. Germline V lookup: CDR1 LGHNA, CDR2 YNFKEQ. This CDR3 has 16 residues. V was pared by 4 bases and J by 1 base, with 10 bases of the junction left unmatched. The CDR3, as DNA: TGTGCCAGCAGCCCCTTGCTAGCGGTTACTTCCTACGAGCAGTACTTC. This sequence encodes CASSPLLAVTSYEQYF.

This clonotype was picked up a small number of times. V usage is TRBV27 and J usage is TRBJ2-7; TRBD2 aligns across 12 bases. Germline values: CDR1 MNHEY, CDR2 SMNVEV (reference sequence). This CDR3 contains 15 residues. After removal of 0 bases from V and 6 bases from J, the junction contained 3 bases not matched to a gene. Here the CDR3 DNA reads TGTGCCAGCAGTTTATCCGGGACTAGCGGGCGCGAGCAGTACTTC. This translates into CASSLSGTSGREQYF.

This chain uses TRBV4-2 with TRBJ1-4; no firm D call. Trimming cost V 0 bases and J 6 bases, with 8 bases left between them. This CDR3 has 14 residues. CDR1 is LGHNA and CDR2 is YNFKEQ in the germline V gene. This CDR3 is CASSQEDFYEKLFF. CDR3 bases: TGTGCCAGCAGCCAAGAGGACTTCTATGAAAAACTGTTTTTT.

The chain uses TRBV6-5 and TRBJ2-7; perhaps TRBD2 as D (6 bases). The germline V gene encodes CDR1 MNHEY and CDR2 SVGAGI. Trimming took off 7 bases at V and 2 bases at J, with 18 bases between the two ends. This CDR3 comprises 15 residues. The CDR3 is CASKTGGSTPYEQYF. In DNA, the CDR3 is TGTGCCAGCAAAACCGGGGGTTCGACACCCTACGAGCAGTACTTC.

J is TRBJ2-1 and V is TRBV7-2, with D perhaps TRBD2 (6 bases). Trimming left V 3 bases short and J 0 bases short, with 15 bases between. The CDR3 runs 17 residues. Per germline, CDR1 SGHTA and CDR2 FQGNSA. In DNA form, the CDR3 reads TGTGCCAGCAGCTTGGGGTCTTTAGCGGACTCCTACAATGAGCAGTTCTTC. Translation: CASSLGSLADSYNEQFF.

This clonotype was picked up a small number of times. The rearrangement joins TRBV7-2 to TRBJ2-3; TRBD2 matches at 14 bases. The CDR3 is made up of 17 amino acids. Trimming removed 4 bases from V and 6 bases from J; junction bases left unmatched: 9. The germline V gene has CDR1 SGHTA and CDR2 FQGNSA. In DNA, the CDR3 is TGTGCCAGCAGCTCCGGACTAGCGGGGGGCAGATTCGATACGCAGTATTTT. This translates into CASSSGLAGGRFDTQYF.

The V call is TRBV20-1, the J call TRBJ2-1; D is undetermined. Germline values: CDR1 DFQATT, CDR2 SNEGSKA (reference sequence). The CDR3 length is 12 residues. The V gene lost 0 bases and the J gene lost 5 bases, with 5 bases spanning the gap. The CDR3 is CSARDRHNEQFF. The CDR3 bases are TGCAGTGCTAGAGATCGCCACAATGAGCAGTTCTTC.

The CDR3 spells CSAKRALANYGYTF. The CDR3 DNA reads as TGCAGTGCTAAGAGGGCACTAGCTAACTATGGCTACACCTTC. This rearrangement joins TRBV20-1 to TRBJ1-2; D remains unclear. Per the germline V gene, CDR1 is DFQATT and CDR2 is SNEGSKA (reference sequence). V shed 4 bases and J shed 0 bases, with 12 bases lying between them. The CDR3 runs 14 residues.

The V call is TRBV12-3 or TRBV12-4, the J call TRBJ2-1, with 14 bases that match TRBD2. The length of the CDR3 is 14 residues. V was clipped by 6 bases and J by 10 bases; unmatched bases: 5. DNA for the CDR3: TGTGCCAGCAGCCCGGGACTAGCGGGAGAAGAGCAGTTCTTC. Its protein is CASSPGLAGEEQFF.

This sequence joins TRBV10-3 and TRBJ2-7; D may be TRBD1 or TRBD2 (5 bases each). This CDR3 spans 13 amino acids. Trimming shortened V by 3 bases and J by 3 bases, and 9 bases separated the two germline ends. CDR1 is ENHRY, CDR2 SYGVKD, per germline. The CDR3 reads CAISDRDGYEQYF. The CDR3 bases are TGTGCCATCAGTGACCGGGACGGCTACGAGCAGTACTTC.

This clonotype was detected only a few times. The rearrangement uses TRBV12-3 or TRBV12-4 and TRBJ1-2; D gene ambiguous. The ends were cut back, 5 bases at V and 5 bases at J, with 12 bases in the middle. The CDR3 is made up of 13 amino acids. CDR3 DNA: TGTGCCAGCAGTCCCGCTATGGCTTATGGCTACACCTTC. Its protein product is CASSPAMAYGYTF.

This clonotype showed up just a few times. CDR3 sequence: CAWSYQGIDTEAFF. The CDR3 DNA follows: TGTGCCTGGAGCTACCAGGGTATTGACACTGAAGCTTTCTTT. The chain joins TRBV30 to TRBJ1-1, with D tentatively TRBD1 (5 bases). Deletions cut 3 bases from V and 3 bases from J, with 14 bases between. Per the germline V gene, CDR1 is GTSNPN and CDR2 is SVGIG (reference sequence). The CDR3 totals 14 residues. Filled out from reference TRBV30 and TRBJ1-1, the complete variable domain reads SQTIHQWPATLVQPVGSPLSLECTVEGTSNPNLYWYRQAAGRGLQLLFYSVGIGQISSEVPQNLSASRPQDRQFILSSKKLLLSDSGFYLCAWSYQGIDTEAFFGQGTRLTVV.

This clonotype was counted ten times or more. The J gene is TRBJ2-3, the V gene TRBV7-9; D uncertain. The CDR3 totals 13 residues. Germline CDR1 and CDR2: SEHNR and FQNEAQ (reference sequence). V lost 1 base to trimming and J lost 2 bases, with 4 bases between them. CDR3 residues: CASSLGLTDTQYF. The CDR3 region has the DNA TGTGCCAGCAGCTTAGGACTCACAGATACGCAGTATTTT.

V gene TRBV3-1 combines with J gene TRBJ1-3; possible D gene TRBD1, 6 bases. CDR3 length: 15 residues. Germline CDR1 is LGHDT and CDR2 is YNNKEL (reference sequence). V was trimmed by 4 bases and J by 0 bases, leaving 10 bases between them. The CDR3 is CASSRTGSSGNTIYF. The CDR3 coding sequence is TGTGCCAGCAGCCGCACAGGGAGCTCTGGAAACACCATATATTTT.

The chain couples TRBV12-3 or TRBV12-4 to TRBJ2-7; D not resolved. The CDR3 extends over 13 amino acids. V was trimmed by 5 bases and J by 6 bases, leaving 14 bases between them. CDR3 DNA: TGTGCCAGCAGTCCAGCCCGGGCCGGCGAGCAGTACTTC. Residues: CASSPARAGEQYF.

The chain uses TRBV7-2 and TRBJ2-7; possibly TRBD1 or TRBD2 for D (5 bases each). The CDR3 runs 16 residues. Germline-derived CDR1 and CDR2 are SGHTA and FQGNSA. The ends were cut back, 4 bases at V and 3 bases at J, with 19 bases in the middle. The CDR3 DNA is TGTGCCAGCAGCTCCCTCGGTGGCGGGCAGGGCTACGAGCAGTACTTC. It translates to CASSSLGGGQGYEQYF. Drawing the rest from reference TRBV7-2 and TRBJ2-7, the complete variable domain is GAGVSQSPSNKVTEKGKDVELRCDPISGHTALYWYRQSLGQGLEFLIYFQGNSAPDKSGLPSDRFSAERTGGSVSTLTIQRTQQEDSAVYLCASSSLGGGQGYEQYFGPGTRLTVT.

This clonotype was observed a single time. V usage is TRBV7-8 and J usage is TRBJ2-2, with TRBD1 identical over 9 bases. The germline V gene has CDR1 SGHVS and CDR2 FQNEAQ. Trimming cost V 6 bases and J 3 bases; bases outside gene matches: 8. This CDR3 region has 16 residues. The CDR3 nucleotides read TGTGCCAGCAGGAGAACAGGGGGCGCGTACACCGGGGAGCTGTTTTTT. Protein sequence: CASRRTGGAYTGELFF.

At least ten counts were recorded for this clonotype. The gene calls are TRBV7-9 and TRBJ2-3; the match to TRBD1 covers 7 bases. Germline CDR1 SEHNR, CDR2 FQNEAQ (reference sequence). The CDR3 runs to 14 residues. The trim removed 4 bases at V and 6 bases at J, leaving 7 bases unmatched. The CDR3 DNA follows: TGTGCCAGCAGCTCACAGGGGTCGGGCGATACGCAGTATTTT. Amino acid sequence: CASSSQGSGDTQYF.